The 16 T cell receptor beta chains listed next were all sequenced from one sample in a study of response to subunit inactivated influenza vaccine. A single record per CDR3 protein comes from TCRdb applying MiXCR to the RT-PCR reads. The data hold under 550,000 distinct CDR3 sequences, with more than 7% observed a single time. The sequenced sample was PBMCs from blood, obtained about 24 months after vaccination. These receptors were obtained from a man between 50 and 69 years old who received an inactivated influenza vaccine.

The chain joins TRBV7-2 to TRBJ2-3, with D unclear. Germline CDR1 and CDR2: SGHTA and FQGNSA. The CDR3 contains 16 residues. Trimming cost V 7 bases and J 1 base, with 18 bases left between them. DNA of the CDR3: TGTGCCAGCACCTTCGTGGGGTCACTCCGCACAGATACGCAGTATTTT. Its protein is CASTFVGSLRTDTQYF.

This clonotype was picked up many times. This chain links TRBV12-3 or TRBV12-4 with TRBJ1-5, with D perhaps TRBD1 (6 bases). V was trimmed by 6 bases and J by 4 bases, leaving 16 bases between them. The CDR3 contains 15 residues. DNA of the CDR3: TGTGCCAGCAGGGCGGCACAGGGATCAAATCAGCCCCAGCATTTT. This translates into CASRAAQGSNQPQHF.

This clonotype was seen repeatedly, ten times or more. The V and J genes are TRBV28 and TRBJ2-1, with TRBD1 matching over 9 bases. V was pared by 6 bases and J by 0 bases, with 12 bases of the junction left unmatched. This CDR3 is built from 18 residues. The germline V gene has CDR1 MDHEN and CDR2 SYDVKM. CDR3 amino acids: CASSSGQGIMSSYNEQFF. The DNA of the CDR3 is TGTGCCAGCAGCTCCGGACAGGGGATCATGAGCTCCTACAATGAGCAGTTCTTC.

Only a few counts were recorded for this clonotype. V and J are TRBV12-3 or TRBV12-4 and TRBJ2-1; 7 bases fit TRBD1. With V trimmed by 5 bases and J by 9 bases, 16 bases remained unmatched. The CDR3 runs to 16 residues. For the CDR3, the DNA is TGTGCCAGCAGTCCTGGACCGGGACAGTTCGTGGGTGAGCAGTTCTTC. Encoded protein: CASSPGPGQFVGEQFF.

This chain uses TRBV5-1 with TRBJ2-1; 10 bases fit TRBD1. The V segment lost 4 bases and the J segment 9 bases; nucleotides outside the gene matches: 13. The CDR3 covers 16 residues. CDR1 and CDR2 (germline): SGHRS, YFSETQ. This chain's CDR3 is CASSTGVGTGDGEQFF. Here the CDR3 DNA reads TGCGCCAGCAGCACTGGGGTAGGGACAGGGGATGGTGAGCAGTTCTTC.

There are many counts of this clonotype. The gene calls are TRBV20-1 and TRBJ1-5; the D gene is possibly TRBD1 (6 bases). The germline V and J ends were trimmed by 6 bases and 2 bases, with 23 bases remaining between them. The CDR3 sequence is 17 residues long. The germline V gene has CDR1 DFQATT and CDR2 SNEGSKA (reference sequence). Here the CDR3 reads CSAIRDTLGSGNQPQHF. The CDR3 DNA reads as TGCAGTGCAATCCGGGACACTCTAGGGTCAGGCAATCAGCCCCAGCATTTT.

This clonotype has just a few counts. The V call is TRBV28, the J call TRBJ2-1, with D uncertain. The V gene lost 6 bases and the J gene lost 4 bases, with 22 bases spanning the gap. Germline loops: CDR1 MDHEN, CDR2 SYDVKM. This CDR3 is built from 17 residues. The CDR3 DNA is TGTGCCAGCAGGGGCCTCCAAGCGAGAACTGGGTACAATGAGCAGTTCTTC. Translated: CASRGLQARTGYNEQFF.

There are a few counts of this clonotype. J is TRBJ1-2 and V is TRBV3-1; the D gene is possibly TRBD1 (6 bases). This CDR3 is 16 amino acids long. Germline values: CDR1 LGHDT, CDR2 YNNKEL (reference sequence). Between the trimmed V and J ends, which lost 0 bases and 8 bases, there was a span of 19 bases. Here the CDR3 DNA reads TGTGCCAGCAGCCAAGACCCCACAGGGATCAGAGAGGGCTACACCTTC. It yields the protein CASSQDPTGIREGYTF.

The genes are TRBV28 and TRBJ2-7; 9 bases align to TRBD1. Germline lookup yields CDR1 MDHEN and CDR2 SYDVKM. The CDR3 extends over 13 amino acids. V lost 8 bases to trimming and J lost 2 bases; unmatched junction nucleotides: 4. CDR3 sequence reads: CASGTGFTYEQYF. The CDR3 bases are TGTGCCAGCGGGACAGGGTTCACCTACGAGCAGTACTTC. Looking up the rest from reference TRBV28 and TRBJ2-7 gives the full variable domain: DVKVTQSSRYLVKRTGEKVFLECVQDMDHENMFWYRQDPGLGLRLIYFSYDVKMKEKGDIPEGYSVSREKKERFSLILESASTNQTSMYLCASGTGFTYEQYFGPGTRLTVT.

The chain joins TRBV15 to TRBJ2-1; 10 bases align to TRBD2. Germline-derived CDR1 and CDR2 are LNHNV and YYDKDF (reference sequence). With V trimmed by 8 bases and J by 5 bases, 6 bases remained unmatched. CDR3 length: 14 residues. The CDR3 region has the DNA TGTGCCACCTCGCTAGCGGGAGCCCACAATGAGCAGTTCTTC. This gives the protein CATSLAGAHNEQFF. Full variable domain (remainder filled in from reference TRBV15 and TRBJ2-1): DAMVIQNPRYQVTQFGKPVTLSCSQTLNHNVMYWYQQKSSQAPKLLFHYYDKDFNNEADTPDNFQSRRPNTSFCFLDIRSPGLGDTAMYLCATSLAGAHNEQFFGPGTRLTVL.

This clonotype was detected only a few times. The gene calls are TRBV19 and TRBJ2-2, with 8 bases lining up with TRBD1. CDR1 and CDR2 from the germline V gene are LNHDA and SQIVND (reference sequence). After removal of 2 bases from V and 5 bases from J, the junction contained 4 bases not matched to a gene. The CDR3 consists of 15 residues. CDR3 sequence (DNA): TGTGCCAGTAGTATAAGCCGGGACAGGACCGGGGAGCTGTTTTTT. Translated: CASSISRDRTGELFF.

This clonotype was seen repeatedly, ten times or more. The rearrangement links TRBV5-1 to TRBJ2-1; 8 bases map to TRBD2. J was trimmed by 1 base and V by 6 bases; bases with no gene match: 3. The length of the CDR3 is 14 residues. Germline V lookup: CDR1 SGHRS, CDR2 YFSETQ. CDR3 loop: CASNSGTSYNEQFF. As DNA, the CDR3 is TGCGCCAGCAATAGCGGGACATCCTACAATGAGCAGTTCTTC.

The V and J genes are TRBV5-5 and TRBJ2-1, with TRBD2 identical over 11 bases. This CDR3 has 17 amino acids. Losses at the gene ends were 1 base for V and 2 bases for J; bases not matched to a gene: 5. Looked up from germline, CDR1 is SGHKS and CDR2 is YYEKEE (reference sequence). Here the CDR3 DNA reads TGTGCCAGCAGCTTGACAAGACTAGCGGGAACCTACAATGAGCAGTTCTTC. This sequence encodes CASSLTRLAGTYNEQFF. Full variable domain (missing parts from reference TRBV5-5 and TRBJ2-1): DAGVTQSPTHLIKTRGQQVTLRCSPISGHKSVSWYQQVLGQGPQFIFQYYEKEERGRGNFPDRFSARQFPNYSSELNVNALLLGDSALYLCASSLTRLAGTYNEQFFGPGTRLTVL.

This clonotype showed up just a few times. The V call is TRBV6-1, the J call TRBJ1-1, with a weak D call TRBD1 (5 bases). Trimming pared 8 bases from V and 1 base from J, leaving 17 bases between. The germline V gene has CDR1 MNHNS and CDR2 SASEGT. This CDR3 is built from 15 residues. DNA for the CDR3: TGTGCCAGCGGGCCAATCCAGGGTGGGAACACTGAAGCTTTCTTT. Its translation is CASGPIQGGNTEAFF.

This clonotype has only a few counts. This rearrangement joins TRBV7-9 to TRBJ1-5; D is perhaps TRBD1 (6 bases). V was shortened by 4 bases and J by 6 bases, with 10 bases between the two germline ends. Germline lookup yields CDR1 SEHNR and CDR2 FQNEAQ (reference sequence). The CDR3 sequence is 13 residues long. This CDR3 is CASSSGQSQPQHF. The CDR3 DNA reads as TGTGCCAGCAGCTCCGGACAGTCTCAGCCCCAGCATTTT.

The chain has TRBV28 and TRBJ1-6; possible D gene TRBD1, 5 bases. V lost 7 bases, J lost 7 bases, and 11 bases lay in between. This CDR3 is 13 amino acids long. CDR1 MDHEN and CDR2 SYDVKM come from the germline V gene. CDR3 amino acids: CASTAGGNSPLHF. The CDR3 DNA follows: TGTGCCAGCACCGCGGGGGGGAATTCACCCCTCCACTTT.